This section outlines one TCR beta chain sequence together with its context. Sequencing used immunoSEQ multiplex PCR; TCRdb keeps in-frame clones, though not all of them. The sample has approximately 13,000 clones, approximately 76% seen once. Regarding treatment: randomized to nivolumab then ipilimumab (arm A) or the reverse (arm B). From thawed PBMCs, live CD3+CD8+ cells negative for CD19 and CD56 were sorted. The data derive from a study of sequential checkpoint blockade in melanoma. The overall study: Maintenance nivolumab came after either treatment sequence.

This CDR3 contains 16 residues. The germline V gene has CDR1 PRHDT and CDR2 FYEKMQ (reference sequence). The V end lost 1 base, the J end lost 4 bases, and 16 bases lay between the germline ends. This specimen was CD8+ T cells sorted from blood (inferred from file names), taken from a patient given nivolumab and ipilimumab in sequence. This clonotype originated in a human patient with melanoma. Some clones in this sample may be carry-over from other donors' samples. The chain is built from TRBV13 and TRBJ1-1, with a tentative D call TRBD1 (6 bases). In DNA, the CDR3 is TGTGCCAGCAGCTTAGTACAGGGACGGGCCAGCACTGAAGCTTTCTTT. As protein: CASSLVQGRASTEAFF.